Shown below are 30 T cell receptor beta chains from a single sample sequenced in a study of T-cell reconstitution after alpha-beta-depleted transplantation in children. A library of TCRbeta sequences, prepared with unique molecular identifiers, was generated. TCRdb reprocessed the PCR reads via MiXCR and lists one record per CDR3 protein. The sample holds about 590,000 distinct CDR3 sequences, approximately 12% seen once. The material sequenced was PBMCs, mostly from graft donor cells, taken 360 days after TCRalphabeta/CD19-depleted stem cell transplant. These receptors originate from a male patient between 10 and 17 years old who had a stem cell transplant for acute myeloid leukemia, so the T cells may come from the graft donor.

This clonotype was observed at least ten times. V usage is TRBV28 and J usage is TRBJ1-5; D is undetermined. This CDR3 comprises 17 residues. Trimming took off 3 bases at V and 2 bases at J, with 17 bases between the two ends. CDR1 MDHEN and CDR2 SYDVKM come from the germline V gene. The CDR3 sequence: CASSFSTQIGGNQPQHF. The CDR3 nucleotides are TGTGCCAGCAGTTTCTCCACGCAGATAGGTGGCAATCAGCCCCAGCATTTT.

This clonotype was seen ten or more times. This rearrangement joins TRBV12-3 or TRBV12-4 to TRBJ1-5; 8 bases line up with TRBD1. J gave up 6 bases and V 3 bases, and 10 bases lay outside the gene matches. This CDR3 is built from 16 residues. This CDR3 is CASSFYGQGAGQPQHF. The CDR3, as DNA: TGTGCCAGCAGTTTCTATGGGCAGGGGGCCGGTCAGCCCCAGCATTTT.

This clonotype was counted only a few times. CDR3 sequence: CASSTGLAGASYNEQFF. CDR3 in DNA: TGTGCCAGCAGCACGGGACTAGCGGGAGCCTCCTACAATGAGCAGTTCTTC. The chain uses TRBV7-2 and TRBJ2-1, with 14 bases that match TRBD2. With V trimmed by 5 bases and J by 0 bases, 3 bases remained unmatched. CDR1 is SGHTA and CDR2 is FQGNSA in the germline V gene. This CDR3 is built from 17 residues.

This clonotype has just a few counts. A much larger clone differs from this one at a single base, so this may be a read error. The V call is TRBV7-2, the J call TRBJ2-7; TRBD1 agrees at 8 bases. The CDR3 length is 14 residues. The V gene end was trimmed by 1 base and the J gene end by 2 bases; junction bases not matched to a gene: 1. Germline V gene data show CDR1 as SGHTA and CDR2 as FQGNSA. CDR3 sequence reads: CASSLETGAYEQYF. Written as DNA, the CDR3 is TGTGCCAGCAGCTTAGAGACAGGGGCCTACGAGCAGTACTTC.

This clonotype was observed a handful of times. This chain connects TRBV7-2 to TRBJ2-7; 11 bases are a match to TRBD2. Per the germline V gene, CDR1 is SGHTA and CDR2 is FQGNSA. V lost 6 bases, J lost 9 bases, and 10 bases stayed unmatched. This CDR3 is 14 amino acids long. The CDR3 is CASRVAGGKGLQYF. In DNA, the CDR3 is TGTGCCAGCAGGGTAGCGGGAGGGAAGGGTTTGCAGTACTTC. Looking up the rest from reference TRBV7-2 and TRBJ2-7 gives the full variable domain: GAGVSQSPSNKVTEKGKDVELRCDPISGHTALYWYRQSLGQGLEFLIYFQGNSAPDKSGLPSDRFSAERTGGSVSTLTIQRTQQEDSAVYLCASRVAGGKGLQYFGPGTRLTVT.

The chain couples TRBV27 to TRBJ2-3; D unclear. The CDR3 sequence is 18 residues long. V was cut by 3 bases and J by 0 bases, with 19 bases left in between. Germline CDR1 and CDR2: MNHEY and SMNVEV (reference sequence). CDR3 sequence (DNA): TGTGCCAGCAGTTTCTCCCCTCGTCTTAGGCAGAGCACAGATACGCAGTATTTT. It codes for CASSFSPRLRQSTDTQYF.

This clonotype was counted at least ten times. This sequence joins TRBV6-2 or TRBV6-3 and TRBJ2-1, with D possibly matching TRBD1 (6 bases). The CDR3 spans 15 residues. Per the germline V gene, CDR1 is MNHEY and CDR2 is SVGEGT. Trimming cost V 2 bases and J 2 bases, with 10 bases left between them. CDR3 nucleotide sequence: TGTGCCAGCAGTTACGGGGGCGTTACCTACAATGAGCAGTTCTTC. It yields the protein CASSYGGVTYNEQFF.

Ten or more counts support this clonotype. This chain uses TRBV27 with TRBJ2-7; 7 nucleotides match TRBD2. The germline CDR1 and CDR2 sequences are MNHEY and SMNVEV (reference sequence). CDR3 length equals 13 residues. V was clipped by 4 bases and J by 1 base; unmatched bases: 1. The CDR3 loop reads CASSWGGSYEQYF. In DNA, the CDR3 is TGTGCCAGCAGTTGGGGGGGTTCCTACGAGCAGTACTTC.

The gene calls are TRBV7-9 and TRBJ2-1; TRBD2 matches at 9 bases. Germline lookup yields CDR1 SEHNR and CDR2 FQNEAQ (reference sequence). V shed 1 base and J 1 base; nucleotides not matched to a gene: 5. This CDR3 has 17 residues. CDR3 coding DNA: TGTGCCAGCAGCTTAGTTACGACTAGCGGATCCTACAATGAGCAGTTCTTC. This gives the protein CASSLVTTSGSYNEQFF.

The table lists this clonotype with a few counts. The chain couples TRBV28 to TRBJ2-5; 8 bases are a match to TRBD2. CDR1 is MDHEN and CDR2 is SYDVKM in the germline V gene. J gave up 1 base and V 3 bases, and 7 bases lay outside the gene matches. The CDR3 consists of 16 residues. CDR3 loop: CASSFISGAIQETQYF. The DNA for the CDR3 is TGTGCCAGCAGTTTCATTAGCGGGGCAATCCAAGAGACCCAGTACTTC.

The chain combines TRBV20-1 with TRBJ2-7; D possibly uses TRBD1 or TRBD2 (6 bases each). CDR1 and CDR2 from the germline V gene are DFQATT and SNEGSKA (reference sequence). The CDR3 contains 14 residues. Trimming stripped 6 bases from V and 0 bases from J, with 15 bases between. The CDR3 here is CSAPRPGASYEQYF. The CDR3 region has the DNA TGCAGTGCCCCCCGACCGGGGGCCTCCTACGAGCAGTACTTC.

This clonotype came up many times. The V and J genes are TRBV24-1 and TRBJ2-1; D not resolved. The CDR3 length is 14 residues. V lost 5 bases and J 9 bases, leaving 16 bases between the germline ends. Germline CDR1 is KGHDR and CDR2 is SFDVKD. The CDR3 nucleotides read TGTGCCACCAGTGGCCGACTCGAGGAACCTGAGCAGTTCTTC. This translates into CATSGRLEEPEQFF.

This clonotype appeared many times. The genes are TRBV21-1 and TRBJ2-1; the table's TRBD1 call for D was not verified on the DNA. TRBV21-1 is deemed a pseudogene. The CDR3 runs to 14 residues. This CDR3 reads CASNDRGGYNEQFF. Here the CDR3 DNA reads TGTGCCAGCAACGACAGGGGAGGGTACAATGAGCAGTTCTTC.

V usage is TRBV7-6 and J usage is TRBJ2-7, with D possibly called TRBD1 or TRBD2 (5 bases each). CDR3 size: 16 residues. Germline CDR1 SGHVS, CDR2 FNYEAQ. The ends were cut back, 1 base at V and 3 bases at J, with 16 bases in the middle. CDR3: CASSLGGTGGVYEQYF. The CDR3 DNA reads as TGTGCCAGCAGCTTAGGGGGGACGGGTGGGGTCTACGAGCAGTACTTC.

This chain joins TRBV6-2 or TRBV6-3 and TRBJ2-3; weak D call: TRBD1 (5 bases). CDR3 length equals 13 residues. The V and J ends lost 8 bases and 0 bases respectively, with 9 bases between them. The germline V gene has CDR1 MNHEY and CDR2 SVGEGT. Here the CDR3 reads CASRQISTDTQYF. CDR3 DNA sequence: TGTGCCAGCCGACAGATTAGCACAGATACGCAGTATTTT.

This clonotype was counted a few times. The J gene is TRBJ1-2, the V gene TRBV5-1; possible D gene TRBD1, 5 bases. The CDR3 spans 14 residues. Germline-derived CDR1 and CDR2 are SGHRS and YFSETQ. The V and J ends lost 0 bases and 4 bases respectively, with 10 bases between them. The CDR3 reads CASSLDRTFYGYTF. The CDR3 bases are TGCGCCAGCAGCTTGGACAGGACCTTCTATGGCTACACCTTC.

The chain couples TRBV28 to TRBJ2-2; D gene ambiguous. The V end lost 3 bases, the J end lost 3 bases, and 20 bases lay between the germline ends. Germline assignment: CDR1 MDHEN and CDR2 SYDVKM. This CDR3 region has 18 residues. The CDR3 protein is CASSLTIDTLEDTGELFF. CDR3 bases: TGTGCCAGCAGTTTGACCATTGACACCCTAGAGGACACCGGGGAGCTGTTTTTT.

A few counts support this clonotype. The CDR3, as DNA: TGTGCCAGCAGTTTATCTCGGCTAGCGGGAGTCGGGTACGAGCAGTACTTC. Translating it yields CASSLSRLAGVGYEQYF. The chain links TRBV12-3 or TRBV12-4 to TRBJ2-7, with 10 bases fitting TRBD2. This CDR3 comprises 17 residues. V was clipped by 2 bases and J by 4 bases; unmatched bases: 11.

A few counts support this clonotype. The CDR3 nucleotides read TGTGCCAGCAGCCACAACAGAAACTCGCGACCTATCTCCTACAATGAGCAGTTCTTC. Its translation: CASSHNRNSRPISYNEQFF. The chain joins TRBV11-2 to TRBJ2-1; D gene uncertain. The CDR3 extends over 19 amino acids. The ends were cut back, 5 bases at V and 0 bases at J, with 23 bases in the middle. Germline loops: CDR1 SGHAT, CDR2 FQNNGV.

Ten or more counts support this clonotype. This chain links TRBV20-1 with TRBJ2-1; no clear D gene. This CDR3 comprises 10 residues. Germline CDR1 DFQATT, CDR2 SNEGSKA (reference sequence). Deletions cut 8 bases from V and 3 bases from J, with 5 bases between. CDR3 residues: CSTSYNEQFF. As DNA, the CDR3 is TGCAGTACGAGCTACAATGAGCAGTTCTTC.

This rearrangement joins TRBV28 to TRBJ1-2; 7 bases fit TRBD1. Germline trimming cut 1 base from V and 7 bases from J; bases unmatched to any gene: 6. CDR1 is MDHEN, CDR2 SYDVKM, per germline. This CDR3 region has 14 residues. The CDR3 nucleotides are TGTGCCAGCAGTTTATATAGGGGGCATAGTGGCTACACCTTC. It is translated as CASSLYRGHSGYTF.

There are a few counts of this clonotype. This chain uses TRBV4-3 with TRBJ2-1; D remains unclear. Trimming removed 2 bases at V and 1 base at J, with 6 bases between. CDR3 length equals 14 residues. Looked up from germline, CDR1 is LGHNA and CDR2 is YSLEER. In DNA, the CDR3 is TGCGCCAGCAGCCAATTTAGATCCTACAATGAGCAGTTCTTC. It yields the protein CASSQFRSYNEQFF.

This clonotype was counted only a few times. The chain couples TRBV9 to TRBJ2-2; D ambiguous. Germline V gives CDR1 SGDLS, CDR2 YYNGEE. Trimming removed 3 bases at V and 2 bases at J, with 8 bases between. The CDR3 contains 14 residues. The CDR3 loop reads CASSENINTGELFF. The CDR3 DNA sequence: TGTGCCAGCAGCGAAAACATCAACACCGGGGAGCTGTTTTTT.

This clonotype showed up just a few times. One end of the junction does not line up with germline, which may come from a read error. This chain connects TRBV7-7 to TRBJ2-2; no definite D call. Germline V CDR1 and CDR2: SSHAT, FNYEAQ (reference sequence). The CDR3 loop spans 13 amino acids. In DNA form, the CDR3 reads TGTGCTAGCAGCTTGACTGCTTGGAGGGAGCTGTTTTTT. Its protein is CASSLTAWRELFF.

J is TRBJ2-7 and V is TRBV20-1; perhaps TRBD2 as D (5 bases). The CDR3 has 15 residues. Trimming took off 3 bases at V and 5 bases at J, with 20 bases between the two ends. Germline CDR1 reads DFQATT; CDR2 reads SNEGSKA (reference sequence). The CDR3 is CSARNDWAAGDEQYF. Here the CDR3 DNA reads TGCAGTGCTAGGAATGACTGGGCCGCGGGCGACGAGCAGTACTTC.

V gene TRBV29-1 combines with J gene TRBJ2-7; D gene unclear. This CDR3 spans 10 amino acids. Trimming removed 5 bases from V and 4 bases from J, with 6 bases in between. Germline V gene data show CDR1 as SQVTM and CDR2 as ANQGSEA. CDR3 coding DNA: TGCAGCGTTTCCGGTTACGAGCAGTACTTC. The encoded protein is CSVSGYEQYF.

This clonotype came up a few times. The gene calls are TRBV7-2 and TRBJ2-1, with a tentative D call TRBD2 (6 bases). Per the germline V gene, CDR1 is SGHTA and CDR2 is FQGNSA. The CDR3 runs to 14 residues. The ends were cut back, 4 bases at V and 7 bases at J, with 14 bases in the middle. In DNA, the CDR3 is TGTGCCAGCAGCTACTGGGACTCTCAGAATGAGCAGTTCTTC. This sequence encodes CASSYWDSQNEQFF. The whole variable domain, filled in from reference TRBV7-2 and TRBJ2-1, reads GAGVSQSPSNKVTEKGKDVELRCDPISGHTALYWYRQSLGQGLEFLIYFQGNSAPDKSGLPSDRFSAERTGGSVSTLTIQRTQQEDSAVYLCASSYWDSQNEQFFGPGTRLTVL.

The CDR3 is CASSQDLRAREFF. DNA for the CDR3: TGTGCCAGCAGCCAAGATCTTCGGGCTAGAGAGTTCTTC. The chain couples TRBV14 to TRBJ2-1, with D unresolved. The germline gives CDR1 SGHDN, CDR2 FVKESK. This CDR3 region has 13 residues. V shed 0 bases and J shed 14 bases, with 14 bases lying between them.

There are a few counts of this clonotype. The rearrangement uses TRBV20-1 and TRBJ2-5; TRBD1 is a possible D gene (9 bases). This CDR3 is 14 amino acids long. V lost 5 bases to trimming and J lost 5 bases, with 18 bases between them. Germline V gives CDR1 DFQATT, CDR2 SNEGSKA (reference sequence). The CDR3 reads CSAGFSGTGETQYF. The CDR3 nucleotides are TGCAGTGCTGGCTTTAGCGGGACAGGGGAGACCCAGTACTTC.

This clonotype was counted between two and nine times. The chain recombines TRBV6-2 or TRBV6-3 with TRBJ2-1, with 11 positions matching TRBD2. Germline-derived CDR1 and CDR2 are MNHEY and SVGEGT. The CDR3 spans 19 residues. The ends lost 6 bases at V and 0 bases at J; junction bases unmatched: 13. The CDR3 nucleotides read TGTGCCAGCAGAACCCCCGGACTAGCGGGTCAGAGCTCCTACAATGAGCAGTTCTTC. As protein: CASRTPGLAGQSSYNEQFF.